This record concerns one T cell receptor (beta chain) sequence. The PCR was carried out with 60 Vbeta primers and 13 Jbeta primers. Measured with immunoSEQ multiplex PCR; TCRdb has only the in-frame clones, and not every one. The table includes roughly 150,000 clones, approximately 80% detected once. These data are taken from a study of cytomegalovirus exposure and HLA in healthy donors. In germline, CDR1 is SNHLY, CDR2 FYNNEI. This CDR3 contains 14 residues. V shed 4 bases and J shed 0 bases, with 10 bases lying between them. Input material: PBMCs. The source is a male donor in good health and CMV-seronegative. This rearrangement joins TRBV2 to TRBJ2-7; no firm D call. The CDR3 protein is CASSGQVSSYEQYF. As DNA, the CDR3 is TGTGCCAGCAGTGGGCAGGTCTCCTCCTACGAGCAGTACTTC.